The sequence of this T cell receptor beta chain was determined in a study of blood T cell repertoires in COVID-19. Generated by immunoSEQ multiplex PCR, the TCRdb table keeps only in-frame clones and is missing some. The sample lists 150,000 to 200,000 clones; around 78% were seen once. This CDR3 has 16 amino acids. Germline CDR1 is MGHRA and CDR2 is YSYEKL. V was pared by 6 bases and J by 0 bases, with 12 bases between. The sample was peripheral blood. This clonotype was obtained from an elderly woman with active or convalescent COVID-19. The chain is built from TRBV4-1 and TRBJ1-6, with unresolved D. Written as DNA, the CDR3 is TGCGCCAGCAGAGGTACGCGCGGCTCCTATAATTCACCCCTCCACTTT. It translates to CASRGTRGSYNSPLHF.